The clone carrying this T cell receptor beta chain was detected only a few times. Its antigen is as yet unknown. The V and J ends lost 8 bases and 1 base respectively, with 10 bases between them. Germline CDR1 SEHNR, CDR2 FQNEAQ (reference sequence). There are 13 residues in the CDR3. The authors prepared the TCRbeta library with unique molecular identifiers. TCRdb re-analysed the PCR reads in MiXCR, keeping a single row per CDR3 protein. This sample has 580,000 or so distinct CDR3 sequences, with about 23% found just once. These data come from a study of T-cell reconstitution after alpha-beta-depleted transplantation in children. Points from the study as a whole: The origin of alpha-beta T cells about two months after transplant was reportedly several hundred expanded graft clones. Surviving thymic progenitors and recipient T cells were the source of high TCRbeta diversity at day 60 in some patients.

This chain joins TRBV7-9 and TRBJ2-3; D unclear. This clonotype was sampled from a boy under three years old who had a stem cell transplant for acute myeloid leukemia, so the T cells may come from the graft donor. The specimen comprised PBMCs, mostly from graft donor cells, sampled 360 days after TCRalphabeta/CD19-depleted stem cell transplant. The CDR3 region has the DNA TGTGCCAGCGGGCTACCACGCACAGATACGCAGTATTTT. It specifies CASGLPRTDTQYF.